Given below is one T cell receptor beta chain in context. Antigen unknown. PCR amplification relied on 60 Vbeta primers (plus 13 Jbeta primers). The repertoire was sequenced with immunoSEQ multiplex PCR; TCRdb's copy has only in-frame clones and lacks some. This table has some 85,000 clones, roughly 80% appearing once. This entry belongs to a study of cytomegalovirus exposure and HLA in healthy donors. Study-level findings and limits: A prior analysis recorded that most TCR beta V segments were productive about 90% or about 30% of the time. In a later analysis, HLA-C alleles had the fewest associated TCRs, DRB1 alleles the most. It was assumed in the presence/absence analyses that sequencing depth was roughly uniform across donors. A later analysis showed that HLA-associated TCR beta chains had undergone more clonal expansion than equally common others.

In germline, CDR1 is MNHEY, CDR2 SMNVEV (reference sequence). The ends lost 6 bases at V and 2 bases at J; junction bases unmatched: 6. The CDR3 consists of 14 residues. This TCR derives from a man between 18 and 35 years old in good health and CMV-seronegative. Sequenced input: PBMCs. The V gene is TRBV27, the J gene TRBJ2-7; 8 bases are a match to TRBD2. CDR3 DNA: TGTGCCAGCAGCAGCGGGAGTGGTGCCTACGAGCAGTACTTC. Protein: CASSSGSGAYEQYF.